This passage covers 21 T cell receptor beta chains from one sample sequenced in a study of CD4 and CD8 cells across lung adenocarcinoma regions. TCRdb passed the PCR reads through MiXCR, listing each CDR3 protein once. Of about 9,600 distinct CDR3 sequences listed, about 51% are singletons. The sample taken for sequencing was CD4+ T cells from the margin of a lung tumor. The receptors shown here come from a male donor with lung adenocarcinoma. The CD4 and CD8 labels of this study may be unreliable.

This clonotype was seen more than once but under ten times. The CDR3 loop reads CASRGRAGEEETQYF. The CDR3, as DNA: TGTGCCAGCAGGGGAAGAGCGGGAGAGGAGGAGACCCAGTACTTC. This sequence joins TRBV12-3 or TRBV12-4 and TRBJ2-5, with 8 positions matching TRBD2. The CDR3 covers 15 residues. Trimming at V came to 6 bases and at J to 5 bases, leaving 11 bases not matched to a gene.

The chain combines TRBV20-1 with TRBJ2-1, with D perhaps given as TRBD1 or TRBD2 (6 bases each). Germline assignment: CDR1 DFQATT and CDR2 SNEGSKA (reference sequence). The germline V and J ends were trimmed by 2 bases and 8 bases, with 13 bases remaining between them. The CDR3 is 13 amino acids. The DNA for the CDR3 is TGCAGTGCTAGAATCCCGGGGGCAGATGAGCAGTTCTTC. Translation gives CSARIPGADEQFF.

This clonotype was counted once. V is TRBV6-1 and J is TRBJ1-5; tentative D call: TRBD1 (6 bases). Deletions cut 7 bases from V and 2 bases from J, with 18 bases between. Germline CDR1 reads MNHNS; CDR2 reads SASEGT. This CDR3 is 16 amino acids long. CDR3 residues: CASTVSGGRGNQPQHF. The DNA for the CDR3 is TGTGCCAGCACCGTAAGTGGGGGCAGGGGCAATCAGCCCCAGCATTTT.

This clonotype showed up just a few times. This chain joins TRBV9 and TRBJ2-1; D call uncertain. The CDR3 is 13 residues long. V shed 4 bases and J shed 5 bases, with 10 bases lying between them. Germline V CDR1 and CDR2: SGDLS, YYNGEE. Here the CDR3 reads CASSPPPDNEQFF. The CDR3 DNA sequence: TGTGCCAGCAGCCCCCCACCCGACAATGAGCAGTTCTTC.

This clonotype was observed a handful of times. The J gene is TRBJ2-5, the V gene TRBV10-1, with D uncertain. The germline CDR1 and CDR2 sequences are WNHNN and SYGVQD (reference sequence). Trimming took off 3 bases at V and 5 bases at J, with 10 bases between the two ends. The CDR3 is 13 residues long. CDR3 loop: CASSDFSTETQYF. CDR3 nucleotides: TGCGCCAGCAGTGATTTCAGTACGGAGACCCAGTACTTC.

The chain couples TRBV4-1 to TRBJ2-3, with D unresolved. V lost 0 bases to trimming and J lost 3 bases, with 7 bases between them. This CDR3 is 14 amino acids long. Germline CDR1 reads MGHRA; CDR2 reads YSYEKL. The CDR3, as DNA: TGCGCCAGCAGCCAAGAAAGAACTACAGATACGCAGTATTTT. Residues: CASSQERTTDTQYF.

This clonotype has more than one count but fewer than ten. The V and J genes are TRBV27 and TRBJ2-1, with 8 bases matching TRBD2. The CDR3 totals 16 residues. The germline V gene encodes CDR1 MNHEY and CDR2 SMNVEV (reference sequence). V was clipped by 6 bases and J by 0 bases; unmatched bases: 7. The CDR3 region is CASRLSGANSYNEQFF. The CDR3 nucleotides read TGTGCCAGCAGGCTTAGCGGGGCTAACTCCTACAATGAGCAGTTCTTC.

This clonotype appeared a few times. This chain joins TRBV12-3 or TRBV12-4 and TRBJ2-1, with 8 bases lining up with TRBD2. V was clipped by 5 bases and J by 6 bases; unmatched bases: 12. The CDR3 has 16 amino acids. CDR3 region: CASSNPGLGRFNEQFF. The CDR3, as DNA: TGTGCCAGCAGTAACCCGGGACTAGGGCGATTCAATGAGCAGTTCTTC.

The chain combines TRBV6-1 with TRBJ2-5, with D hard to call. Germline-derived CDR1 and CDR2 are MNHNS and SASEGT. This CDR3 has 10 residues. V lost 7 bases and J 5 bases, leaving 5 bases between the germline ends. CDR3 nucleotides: TGTGCCAGCACTCGGGAGACCCAGTACTTC. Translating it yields CASTRETQYF.

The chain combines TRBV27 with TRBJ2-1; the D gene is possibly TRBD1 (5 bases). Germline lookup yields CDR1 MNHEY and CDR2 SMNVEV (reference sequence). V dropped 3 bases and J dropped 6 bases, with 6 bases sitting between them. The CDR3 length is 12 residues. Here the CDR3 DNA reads TGTGCCAGCAGTTTCCAGGGCAATGAGCAGTTCTTC. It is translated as CASSFQGNEQFF.

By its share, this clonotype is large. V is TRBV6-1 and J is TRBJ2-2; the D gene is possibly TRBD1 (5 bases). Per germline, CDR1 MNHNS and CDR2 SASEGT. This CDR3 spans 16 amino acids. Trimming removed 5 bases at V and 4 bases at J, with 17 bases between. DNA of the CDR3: TGTGCCAGCAGTCAACGAGCCGGACACCTCACCGGGGAGCTGTTTTTT. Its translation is CASSQRAGHLTGELFF.

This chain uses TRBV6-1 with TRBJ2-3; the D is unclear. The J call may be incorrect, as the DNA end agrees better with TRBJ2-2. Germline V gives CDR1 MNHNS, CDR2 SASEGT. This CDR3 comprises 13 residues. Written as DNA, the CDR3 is TGTGCCAGCCAGCATGTGAGCACAGATGCGCTGTTTTTT. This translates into CASQHVSTDALFF.

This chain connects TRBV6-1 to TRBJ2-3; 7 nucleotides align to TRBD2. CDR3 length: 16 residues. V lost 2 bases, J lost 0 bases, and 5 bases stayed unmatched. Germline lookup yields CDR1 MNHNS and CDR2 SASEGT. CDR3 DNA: TGTGCCAGCAGTGAATCCCCTAGCGGCAGCACAGATACGCAGTATTTT. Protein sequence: CASSESPSGSTDTQYF.

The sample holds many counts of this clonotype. CDR3 in DNA: TGTGCCAGCAGTTACTCCCAGGGGCTTGAGCAGTTCTTC. This gives the protein CASSYSQGLEQFF. J is TRBJ2-1 and V is TRBV6-5; D perhaps matches TRBD1 (6 bases). The CDR3 contains 13 residues. CDR1 is MNHEY and CDR2 is SVGAGI in the germline V gene. Trimming took off 0 bases at V and 9 bases at J, with 9 bases between the two ends.

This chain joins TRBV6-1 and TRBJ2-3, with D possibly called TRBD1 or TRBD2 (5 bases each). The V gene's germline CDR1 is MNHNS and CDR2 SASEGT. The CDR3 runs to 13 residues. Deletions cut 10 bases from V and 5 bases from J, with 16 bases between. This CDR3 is CATGLWAKDTQYF. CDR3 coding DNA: TGTGCCACGGGGCTGTGGGCCAAAGATACGCAGTATTTT.

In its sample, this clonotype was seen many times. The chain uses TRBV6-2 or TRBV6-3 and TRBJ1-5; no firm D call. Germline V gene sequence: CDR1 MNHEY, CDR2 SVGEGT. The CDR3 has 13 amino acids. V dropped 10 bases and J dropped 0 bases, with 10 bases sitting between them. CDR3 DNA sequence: TGTGCCACCCTACGGGATAGCAATCAGCCCCAGCATTTT. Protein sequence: CATLRDSNQPQHF.

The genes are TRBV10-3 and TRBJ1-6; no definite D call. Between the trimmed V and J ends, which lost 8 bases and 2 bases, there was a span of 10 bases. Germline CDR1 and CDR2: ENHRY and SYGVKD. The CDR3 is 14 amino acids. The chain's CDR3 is CAIRGWAYNSPLHF. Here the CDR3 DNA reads TGTGCCATCCGAGGGTGGGCCTATAATTCACCCCTCCACTTT.

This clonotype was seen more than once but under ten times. The CDR3 coding sequence is TGTGCCAGCAGCCAAAGGGGGCAGGCACATATCTCCTACAATGAGCAGTTCTTC. Translation: CASSQRGQAHISYNEQFF. The chain joins TRBV4-2 to TRBJ2-1; 7 bases match TRBD1. The CDR3 loop spans 18 amino acids. The germline CDR1 and CDR2 sequences are LGHNA and YNFKEQ. V shed 2 bases, J shed 0 bases, and the junction held 10 bases outside the gene matches.

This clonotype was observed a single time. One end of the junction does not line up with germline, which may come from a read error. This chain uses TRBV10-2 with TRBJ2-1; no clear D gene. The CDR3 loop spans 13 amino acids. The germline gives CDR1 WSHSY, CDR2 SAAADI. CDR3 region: CASMAGSYNEQLF. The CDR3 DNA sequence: TGCGCCAGCATGGCTGGCTCCTACAATGAGCAGCTCTTC.

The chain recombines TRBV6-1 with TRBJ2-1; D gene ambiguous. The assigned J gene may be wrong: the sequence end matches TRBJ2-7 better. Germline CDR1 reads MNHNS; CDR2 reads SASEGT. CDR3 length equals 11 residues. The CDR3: CASSEAARQYF. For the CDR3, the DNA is TGTGCCAGCAGTGAGGCGGCCAGGCAGTACTTC.

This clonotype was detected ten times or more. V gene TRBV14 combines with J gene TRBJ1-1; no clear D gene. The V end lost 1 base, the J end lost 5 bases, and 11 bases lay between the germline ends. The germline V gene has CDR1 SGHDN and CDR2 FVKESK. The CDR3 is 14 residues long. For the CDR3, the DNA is TGTGCCAGCAGCCAAGCGCGGGGAGGGACTGAAGCTTTCTTT. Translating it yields CASSQARGGTEAFF.